One T cell receptor beta chain is described in this entry. The antigen is not known. The entry originates in a study of T cells in localized non-small cell lung cancer. General study points: Uninvolved adjacent lung showed the highest T cell clonality, exceeding tumor. The study sequenced only one region of the tumor. As a result, intratumor heterogeneity could not be excluded and remains possible. Overall survival was longer when the density of T cells in the blood was higher.

The repertoire was sequenced with immunoSEQ multiplex PCR; TCRdb's copy has only in-frame clones and lacks some. The sample contains about 26,000 clones, approximately 78% of which appear only once. CDR1 MNHEY and CDR2 SVGAGI come from the germline V gene. Trimming at V came to 3 bases and at J to 3 bases, leaving 4 bases not matched to a gene. The CDR3 runs 14 residues. The sample here was peripheral blood, taken before any cancer treatment. V usage is TRBV6-5 and J usage is TRBJ2-7; 8 nucleotides match TRBD1. The TCR originated in a woman aged 35 to 69 with stage I lung adenocarcinoma. CDR3 sequence reads: CASSYLQGVYEQYF. The CDR3 DNA follows: TGTGCCAGCAGTTATTTACAGGGGGTCTACGAGCAGTACTTC.